Listed below are T cell receptor beta chains from one sample, sequenced in a study of blood T cells in healthy people across ages. In TCRdb, the 5' RACE reads were re-called with MiXCR into one record per CDR3 protein. Of roughly 700,000 distinct CDR3 sequences listed, around 45% are singletons. The sequenced sample was blood. The receptors derive from a woman in her sixties in good health. Each CDR3 is given with its conserved first and last residue. D genes are given only for firm matches. The listing skips clone size in some rows; elsewhere it reads once, few, many or a size class.

>TRBJ2-7|TRBD1|TRBV7-2|few
TGTGCCAGCAGCTCCCCTGGGACAGGGAACGAGCAGTACTTC
CASSSPGTGNEQYF
>TRBJ2-7|.|TRBV27|.
TGTGCCAGCAGTATGGTAGGGAACTCCTACGAGCAGTACTTC
CASSMVGNSYEQYF
>TRBJ2-1|TRBD2|TRBV7-2|.
TGTGCCAGCAGCTTAGGGAAGGGCGGGAGGGCCAATGAGCAGTTCTTC
CASSLGKGGRANEQFF
>TRBJ2-7|TRBD1|TRBV5-1|once
TGCGCCAGCAGCTTGGCTCAGCCGGGACAGCCTTCCCCCTACGAGCAGTACTTC
CASSLAQPGQPSPYEQYF
>TRBJ2-5|.|TRBV14|.
TGTGCCAGCAGCCAAAGTAAGACGGGTTGGTACTTC
CASSQSKTGWYF
>TRBJ2-3|.|TRBV4-3|.
TGCGCCAGCAGCCAAGAGTCTCCCGGGGCCGCATCGCAGTATTTT
CASSQESPGAASQYF
>TRBJ1-4|.|TRBV28|.
TGTGCCAGCAGTTTATCGTTCTTACAATCAACTAATGAAAAACTGTTTTTT
CASSLSFLQSTNEKLFF
>TRBJ2-7|TRBD2|TRBV20-1|.
TGCAGTGCCCCCCGGGGGACTAGCGGGTCCTCCTACGAGCAGTACTTC
CSAPRGTSGSSYEQYF
>TRBJ2-4|.|TRBV28|.
TGTGCCAGCAGGGGGGATCTAGCCAAAAACATTCAGTACTTC
CASRGDLAKNIQYF
>TRBJ2-7|.|TRBV27|few
TGTGCCAGCAGTTTGCCAGGGGGGTCGCAGTACTTC
CASSLPGGSQYF
>TRBJ2-7|TRBD2|TRBV4-3|.
TGCGCCAGCAGCCAAGATCCCAGCGGGGCCTCCTACGAGCAGTACTTC
CASSQDPSGASYEQYF
>TRBJ2-5|TRBD1|TRBV20-1|few
TGCAGTGCCCTCACGAGACAGGGGGCAGAGACCCAGTACTTC
CSALTRQGAETQYF
>TRBJ1-1|.|TRBV3-1|.
TGTGCCAGCAGCCGAGGGGGGGGGCGATGGGACACTGAAGCTTTCTTT
CASSRGGGRWDTEAFF
>TRBJ1-1|TRBD1|TRBV2|few
TGTGCCAGCGGGAGGACAGGGGGCAGTACTGAAGCTTTCTTT
CASGRTGGSTEAFF
>TRBJ2-2|.|TRBV7-3|few
TGTGCCAGCAGCTTCTTCGCGGGCCCGCTCACCGGGGAGCTGTTTTTT
CASSFFAGPLTGELFF
>TRBJ2-3|TRBD1|TRBV7-2|few
TGTGCCAGCAGCCGGACAGGGGGCTACGATACGCAGTATTTT
CASSRTGGYDTQYF
>TRBJ2-5|.|TRBV7-2|few
TGTGCCAGCAGCTTAGCAGCGGGCCTATACCAAGAGACCCAGTACTTC
CASSLAAGLYQETQYF
>TRBJ2-1|TRBD2|TRBV20-1|.
TGCAGTGCTAGAAGAGCGGGAGGGCCGGGAGAGACCCAGTTCTTC
CSARRAGGPGETQFF
>TRBJ1-6|.|TRBV12-3/TRBV12-4|.
TGTGCCAGCAGTTTGCCCCAATATAATTCACCCCTCCACTTT
CASSLPQYNSPLHF
>TRBJ2-7|TRBD2|TRBV20-1|.
TGCAGTGCTAGAGCCACTAGCGGGAGATCCTACGAGCAGTACTTC
CSARATSGRSYEQYF
>TRBJ2-4|.|TRBV20-1|.
TGCAGTGCTAGGGTGGACAAGGGACAAAACATTCAGTACTTC
CSARVDKGQNIQYF
>TRBJ2-1|TRBD1|TRBV6-2/TRBV6-3|few
TGTGCCAGCAGTTCCACAGGGGCTGAGCAGTTCTTC
CASSSTGAEQFF
>TRBJ1-6|.|TRBV6-5|few
TGTGCCAGCCAGGGATCGGATTCACCCCTCCACTTT
CASQGSDSPLHF
>TRBJ1-2|TRBD1|TRBV6-5|few
TGTGCCAGCAGTTACCGGGACAGCAGCTATGGCTACACCTTC
CASSYRDSSYGYTF
>TRBJ1-2|TRBD1|TRBV10-3|.
TGTGCCATCACCTCGACAGGGAGTGGCTACACCTTC
CAITSTGSGYTF
>TRBJ1-4|.|TRBV4-3|.
TGCGCCAGCAGCCAAGGTGCTTTGACGGGGAACTTTAATGAAAAACTGTTTTTT
CASSQGALTGNFNEKLFF
>TRBJ2-1|.|TRBV3-1|.
TGTGCCAGCAAACAACAGGGCAGTGAGCAGTTCTTC
CASKQQGSEQFF
>TRBJ2-3|.|TRBV6-2/TRBV6-3|.
TGTGCCAGCAGTTACAGGGCGGAAGATACGCAGTATTTT
CASSYRAEDTQYF
>TRBJ2-7|.|TRBV6-2/TRBV6-3|.
TGTGCCACCTCGCTGGGGGTAAAATACGAGCAGTACTTC
CATSLGVKYEQYF
>TRBJ2-5|.|TRBV28|few
TGTGCCAGCAGTTTCAGTCAAGGGGCGACCCAAGAGACCCAGTACTTC
CASSFSQGATQETQYF
>TRBJ1-2|.|TRBV28|.
TGTGCCAGCAGTCCTCCGAAAACAGGGTTCTATGGCTACACCTTC
CASSPPKTGFYGYTF
>TRBJ2-1|TRBD2|TRBV5-1|few
TGCGCCAGCAGAGAGAGAAGCGGGAGCTCCTACAATGAGCAGTTCTTC
CASRERSGSSYNEQFF
>TRBJ2-5|.|TRBV6-1|.
TGTGCCTCTCGGAAAGCTCTCCAAGAGACCCAGTACTTC
CASRKALQETQYF
>TRBJ2-7|.|TRBV20-1|.
TGCAGTGCTAGAGATCCAGTGAGCTCCTACGAGCAGTACTTC
CSARDPVSSYEQYF
>TRBJ1-5|.|TRBV6-1|.
TGTGCCAGCACCGAACAGGGTACTAGCAATCAGCCCCAGCATTTT
CASTEQGTSNQPQHF
>TRBJ2-4|TRBD1|TRBV24-1|.
TGTGCCACTTCTCGTGGGACAGTGGGAAACATTCAGTACTTC
CATSRGTVGNIQYF
>TRBJ2-2|.|TRBV20-1|.
TGCAGTGCTAGAGATCCCCAGCGGGCGAACACCGGGGAGCTGTTTTTT
CSARDPQRANTGELFF
>TRBJ2-7|.|TRBV5-5|.
TGTGCCAGCAGCTTGTTTCCAGGGAGCTCCTACGAGCAGTACTTC
CASSLFPGSSYEQYF
>TRBJ2-7|TRBD1|TRBV18|once
TGTGCCAGCTCACAAGGACAGGGGGCGCTTGGCGAGCAGTACTTC
CASSQGQGALGEQYF
>TRBJ1-2|.|TRBV11-2|.
TGTGCCAGCAGCTTGCCAGGGGCTGCCTGGGGTGGCTACACCTTC
CASSLPGAAWGGYTF
>TRBJ2-1|.|TRBV7-2|.
TGTGCCAGCAGGGAGGGTTCATACAATGAGCAGTTCTTC
CASREGSYNEQFF
>TRBJ1-6|.|TRBV20-1|.
TGCAGTGCTAGAGATAGGGTCTCACCCCTCCACTTT
CSARDRVSPLHF
>TRBJ2-7|.|TRBV7-3|once
TGTACCAGCAGCCCGGAGGGGCTGGTCGACGAGCAGTACTTC
CTSSPEGLVDEQYF
>TRBJ2-5|.|TRBV28|few
TGTGCCAGCAGTTTAATCAGGACCCAAGGCCAAGAGACCCAGTACTTC
CASSLIRTQGQETQYF
>TRBJ2-7|.|TRBV7-2|few
TGTGCCAGCAGCAGACAGGACTACGAGCAGTACTTC
CASSRQDYEQYF
>TRBJ2-7|TRBD1|TRBV7-2|.
TGTGCCAGCAGCTTAGCCTCGACAGGGTACGAGCAGTACTTC
CASSLASTGYEQYF
>TRBJ1-2|TRBD1|TRBV7-2|few
TGTGCCAGCAGCAATCAGGGGGCTAACTATGGCTACACCTTC
CASSNQGANYGYTF